These T cell receptor beta chains were read from a single sample in a study of cytomegalovirus exposure and HLA in healthy donors. Measured with immunoSEQ multiplex PCR; TCRdb has only the in-frame clones, and not every one. Of nearly 110,000 clones in the sample, 65% to 85% were seen once. Specimen: PBMCs. All receptors come from a young man in good health and CMV-seronegative. Each CDR3 is given with its conserved first and last residue. D genes are given only for firm matches. Clone size is not always given. Where it is, it says once, few, many or a class for expanded clones.

d_call: TRBD1; clone_size: -; j_call: TRBJ2-1; v_call: TRBV7-9; cdr3_nt: TGTGCCAGCAGCTTATCCGGGACAGGGGGAAACAATGAGCAGTTCTTC; cdr3_aa: CASSLSGTGGNNEQFF
d_call: -; clone_size: -; j_call: TRBJ2-3; v_call: TRBV7-3; cdr3_nt: TGTGCCAGCAGCTTAATCCCCAGAGCGGGCACAGATACGCAGTATTTT; cdr3_aa: CASSLIPRAGTDTQYF
d_call: TRBD2; clone_size: -; j_call: TRBJ2-1; v_call: TRBV15; cdr3_nt: TGTGCCACCAGGGATACTAGCGGGATTCACAATGAGCAGTTCTTC; cdr3_aa: CATRDTSGIHNEQFF
d_call: TRBD2; clone_size: -; j_call: TRBJ2-1; v_call: TRBV6-1; cdr3_nt: TGTGCCAGCAGTGAAGCGCGGGGGGGCCACAATGAGCAGTTCTTC; cdr3_aa: CASSEARGGHNEQFF
d_call: TRBD1; clone_size: -; j_call: TRBJ1-6; v_call: TRBV5-1; cdr3_nt: TGCGCCAGCAGCCCGACGCAGCGCATCGGGACAGGGAGTAATTCACCCCTCCACTTT; cdr3_aa: CASSPTQRIGTGSNSPLHF
d_call: -; clone_size: -; j_call: TRBJ2-7; v_call: TRBV5-8; cdr3_nt: TGTGCCAGCAGCCCCGGAGGGCAGGGCCACGAGCAGTACTTC; cdr3_aa: CASSPGGQGHEQYF
d_call: -; clone_size: -; j_call: TRBJ2-3; v_call: TRBV7-6; cdr3_nt: TGTGCCAGCAGCTCCGCCGGGACAAAAGTTGATACGCAGTATTTT; cdr3_aa: CASSSAGTKVDTQYF
d_call: -; clone_size: -; j_call: TRBJ2-7; v_call: TRBV7-5; cdr3_nt: TGTGCCAGAAGGGAGGATCTCGGGACAGTTTTCTACGAGCAGTACTTC; cdr3_aa: CARREDLGTVFYEQYF
d_call: TRBD1; clone_size: -; j_call: TRBJ2-2; v_call: TRBV9; cdr3_nt: TGTGCCAGCAGCGGGAGGGACAGGGGGCGGTGGACCGGGGAGCTGTTTTTT; cdr3_aa: CASSGRDRGRWTGELFF
d_call: TRBD1; clone_size: -; j_call: TRBJ1-5; v_call: TRBV6-5; cdr3_nt: TGTGCCAGCAGTTGGACAGGTCCCAATCAGCCCCAGCATTTT; cdr3_aa: CASSWTGPNQPQHF
d_call: TRBD1; clone_size: -; j_call: TRBJ1-5; v_call: TRBV5-1; cdr3_nt: TGCGCCAGCAGCCCTGGACAGGAGGATCAGCCCCAGCATTTT; cdr3_aa: CASSPGQEDQPQHF
d_call: TRBD1; clone_size: -; j_call: TRBJ1-4; v_call: TRBV7-9; cdr3_nt: TGTGCCAGCAGCTCGACAGGGGGGGGGAAACTGTTTTTT; cdr3_aa: CASSSTGGGKLFF
d_call: -; clone_size: -; j_call: TRBJ2-1; v_call: TRBV7-6; cdr3_nt: TGTGCCAGCAGCTTACGCAGGGGGGCTAGAAATGAGCAGTTCTTC; cdr3_aa: CASSLRRGARNEQFF
d_call: TRBD2; clone_size: -; j_call: TRBJ2-5; v_call: TRBV5-1; cdr3_nt: TGCGCCAGCAGCTCGTCACTAGCGGGGGTCCAAGAGACCCAGTACTTC; cdr3_aa: CASSSSLAGVQETQYF
d_call: -; clone_size: few; j_call: TRBJ1-2; v_call: TRBV2; cdr3_nt: TGTGCCAGCAGTCAGGGCCAATTAGTCTATGGCTACACCTTC; cdr3_aa: CASSQGQLVYGYTF
d_call: -; clone_size: few; j_call: TRBJ2-1; v_call: TRBV6-5; cdr3_nt: TGTGCCAGCAGTTGGTCCGTAGCGGTACCCAATGAGCAGTTCTTC; cdr3_aa: CASSWSVAVPNEQFF
d_call: TRBD2; clone_size: few; j_call: TRBJ2-7; v_call: TRBV4-1; cdr3_nt: TGCGCCAGCAGCCCTCGGGCGGGGGGGCCTTACGAGCAGTACTTC; cdr3_aa: CASSPRAGGPYEQYF